The sequence of this TCR beta chain was determined in a study of blood T cell repertoires in COVID-19 (dated by TCRdb to about 2020). Notes on the research overall: Samples from collaborators originated in the United States, Italy and Spain and spanned both the acute and convalescent phases of COVID-19. The prospective study material was composed of cDNA or gDNA derived from T cells, B-cell-depleted T cells, or PBMCs. Deeply sampled blood TCRbeta repertoires from subjects exposed to, actively infected with, or recovered from COVID-19 were included in the dataset. Sample metadata almost always included a de-identified subject ID, COVID-19 status, age in years and sex. Where available, HLA class I and class II types were taken from metadata supplied by the sample provider and were not determined by assay-based typing. The samples were drawn from the first 160 participants of the ongoing ImmuneRACE study and from 1,200 or so subjects provided by 6 global collaborators. The repertoires were released in a freely available public database meant as a resource for research on the immune response to SARS-CoV-2. What the work shows at the level of the full study, not this receptor alone: The quantity of clinical and demographic metadata differed by source and by participant and was supplied without curation.

The germline ends are 11 bases apart after V is trimmed by 6 bases and J by 5 bases. Its CDR3 holds 13 amino acids, cysteine through phenylalanine. The CDR3 DNA has 39 bases and is translated from base 1. One collaborating source in Seattle enrolled patients during active infection and followed them longitudinally through the course of disease. Each collaborating institution followed its own protocols to collect whole blood in K2EDTA tubes. Collaborator samples were shipped for TCRbeta analysis as frozen whole blood, isolated PBMCs, or DNA extracted from either sample type. TCRbeta CDR3 regions were amplified from genomic DNA using the immunoSEQ Assay, a bias-controlled multiplex PCR. Per the authors' processing: Nucleated cell counts per sample were estimated from amplification of reference gene primers within the assay. Sequence reads were collapsed and filtered to measure the absolute abundance of every unique TCRbeta CDR3 rearrangement. For each sample, productive Simpson clonality was calculated as the square root of Simpson's diversity index across productive rearrangements. TCRdb re-hosts the immuneACCESS table, in-frame sequences only. Its copies lack some clones; in the studies checked, an unresolved V gene accounts for under half of them, and the cause for the rest is not known. V and J calls and clone size come straight from that table; D and trimming were deduced from the DNA. Across this sample there are fewer than 300,000 clones, with roughly nine tenths seen only once. The leading ten clones occupy 2.2% of the sample.

Only a few counts were recorded for this clone. Its cognate antigen has yet to be identified. Nothing much larger sits one base from this clone, and base qualities are not available. This sequence uses TRBV12-3 or TRBV12-4 and TRBJ1-5; matching of 5 bases hints at TRBD1 as the D gene. The receptor was isolated from a woman aged 25 to 45 with COVID-19, enrolled during active disease. Sequencing was carried out using peripheral blood. In nucleotides, the sequence is TGTGCCAGCAGCGTCACAGGTCATCAGCCCCAGCATTTT. This is translated as CASSVTGHQPQHF.